This TCR beta chain stems from a study of a mutant IDH1 vaccine in newly diagnosed glioma. Study-level information: Patients received eight vaccinations in weeks 1, 3, 5, 7, 11, 15, 19, 23. Vaccine administration was initiated 4-6 weeks following radiotherapy alone, or with temozolomide cycles. Pretreatment consisted of radiotherapy, temozolomide, or both, with most receiving both.

The germline V gene has CDR1 SGHTA and CDR2 FQGNSA. The CDR3 totals 13 residues. Between the trimmed V and J ends, which lost 5 bases and 2 bases, there was a span of 10 bases. Method: immunoSEQ multiplex PCR; TCRdb's copy keeps in-frame clones and lacks some. The top ten hold approximately 7.6% of the sample, which has some 31,000 clones, 65% to 85% seen once. Time point denoted: week 23, last vaccination. The vaccine gave 300 ug of a 20-mer mutant IDH1 peptide subcutaneously per dose. Each astrocytoma in the donors was new, WHO grade 3 or 4, IDH1-mutant and ATRX-lost. A remark on this clone: The antigen remains undetermined.

The sequencing here drew on PBMCs, taken from a glioma patient whose treatment included an IDH1 peptide vaccine. The chain uses TRBV7-2 and TRBJ2-7; D is undetermined. The clonotype originates from a young woman with glioma. The CDR3 region has the DNA TGTGCCAGCAGCATCAAGTTCACCTACGAGCAGTACTTC. This gives the protein CASSIKFTYEQYF.